The present TCR beta chain was sequenced within a study of cytomegalovirus exposure and HLA in healthy donors (dated by TCRdb to between 2016 and 2019). Regarding the study in general: An earlier analysis of fewer than 750 of the donors reported 276 Gb of sequence data and roughly 120 million unique TCR beta sequences obtained from 150 million to 200 million T cells. Donor age, sex, ethnicity and CMV serostatus were compiled alongside the repertoire data. A later analysis re-examined previously published TCR beta repertoires from just over 650 donors and added high-resolution HLA genotyping to investigate patterns of TCR occurrence. Around 320 gigabases of sequencing data and approximately 85 million unique TCR sequences were included in an early release covering 500 to 750 HLA-typed donors. In an earlier analysis of 500 to 650 of the donors, high-throughput TCR beta sequencing was used to judge whether each TCR beta V gene segment behaved as functional or pseudogenic. The study used immunosequencing to profile the T cell repertoires of more than 650 subjects and linked those repertoires to cytomegalovirus serostatus. All discovery cohort repertoires had been generated on a single sequencing platform. Rather than drawing on any new phenotypic data, the later analysis identified candidate immune exposures from TCR beta sequences and the way those sequences occurred across donors. Because of strong linkage in the cohort, five DR-DQ haplotypes were treated as single units for association and clustering. To predict cytomegalovirus infection status, the study brought together high-throughput TCR immunosequencing, statistical association of individual TCRs with disease status, and machine learning. Of the approximately 400 genotyped donors, 70% to 90% were placed in the genetic ancestry cluster associated with self-reported Caucasian donors. Typing coverage differed by locus: A, B, C, DRB1 and DQB1 were typed in roughly 620-640 donors, DQA1 in 522, DPA1 in 606, and DPB1 in around 440. Class I and class II HLA loci were covered by the typing at four-digit resolution. On average, 235,054 unique TCR beta nucleotide sequences were sequenced per donor among about 400 genotyped donors of the cohort, with 15% to 20% of those sequences being non-productive. In addition to the first cohort of about 650 subjects, a separate validation cohort of 130 or so different subjects was used. A later genetic analysis took genome-wide SNP genotypes for about 65% of the roughly 670 donors and used that subset as a discovery cohort. The study aimed to test whether cataloging public T cell receptors could reveal signatures of past pathogen exposure. Beyond this particular receptor, the publication reports: Immune exposure information for the cohort was limited to CMV serostatus. According to a later analysis, parvovirus B19, influenza, CMV and Epstein-Barr virus appeared linked to several top co-occurrence clusters. In an earlier analysis of a few hundred of the donors, most TCR beta V segments were observed in productive rearrangements about 87% or about 30% of the time, broadly matching IMGT annotations. Roughly uniform sequencing depth across donors was assumed in presence/absence analyses, although this assumption may not hold. A further reported finding was that TCR beta sequences accurately predicted the HLA-A and HLA-B alleles for most subjects in the first cohort. The 87-base-pair reads could not distinguish some IMGT-functional V segments, including TRBV6-2 and TRBV6-3, so those segments were excluded. A few of the identified cytomegalovirus-associated TCR beta chains were confirmed in vitro to be specific for cytomegalovirus antigens. Most TCR sequences were observed very rarely across donors, whereas some public TCRs were present in many individuals. V-gene and J-gene trimming of TCR beta chains was associated with a missense DCLRE1C variant in a later genetic analysis, and the association was replicated in an independent cohort. A total of 150 or so TCR beta chains were listed by the study as associated with cytomegalovirus. Because counts were too low, some 16 rarely observed V segments, including chromosome 9 orphons, were excluded from the earlier analysis of a few hundred of the donors. A later analysis found that HLA-associated TCR beta chains were more clonally expanded and had lower generation probabilities than equally common non-associated chains. Correlated functional status among segregating V segments might be attributable to linkage disequilibrium, but an unknown experimental factor could not be ruled out. In both the original and validation cohorts, the classifier was reported to diagnose cytomegalovirus status with high specificity and sensitivity. In a later analysis, most CMV-associated TCR beta chains were found to appear HLA-restricted, with HLA associations seemingly driven largely by CMV exposure. The cohort was sequenced for TCR beta chains only, and without alpha or paired-chain data the features that could be detected were limited. Compared with the roughly 670-donor mean, donors in an Asian-associated ancestry cluster had fewer N-insertions in productive TCRs, according to a later genetic analysis. A cluster of highly shared sequence variants was judged likely to represent a technical artifact of the sequencing pipeline. When HLA alleles, especially DR and DQ, strongly co-occurred, attributing TCR associations to individual alleles was difficult. In a later analysis, TCR association rates were found to vary across HLA loci, with the most associated TCRs seen for DRB1 alleles and the fewest for HLA-C alleles. Specific HLA alleles were associated with roughly 16,000 TCR beta sequences at a false discovery rate of 0.05 in a later analysis. The authors suggested that the approach could potentially be extended to other disease states and immunological phenotypes. Because some donors lacked HLA typing at each locus, the association tests relied only on the typed subset.

In total, approximately 690 healthy bone marrow donors made up the cohort. All cohort members were sampled while nominally healthy, although unrecorded immune exposures were likely present. The donor was CMV seropositive and belonged to the group of over 250 seropositive cohort members. A peripheral blood sample was collected from each donor, and TCR beta sequencing was performed on peripheral blood mononuclear cells. Genomic DNA extraction from the blood cell samples was performed with the Qiagen DNeasy Blood Extraction Kit. According to the germline V gene, CDR1 reads SGDLS and CDR2 reads YYNGEE. V trim: 2 bases; J trim: 3 bases; unmatched bases: 2. Counted from cysteine to phenylalanine, this CDR3 has 15 amino acids. The sequence is cut down to CDR3 DNA, 45 bases in frame from base 1. Regarding this clone: Its recognized antigen is unknown. No base-level quality is on record; no much larger clone is a single base apart. The same CDR3 also results from other DNA sequences found in this sample.

The library was made by the immunoSEQ multiplex PCR assay. For the multiplex PCR, a mixture combining 60 forward primers for TCR Vbeta segments and 13 reverse primers for TCR Jbeta segments was used. The CDR3 region of rearranged TCR beta genes was amplified from genomic DNA by a multiplex PCR assay. On the Illumina HiSeq System, the amplified TCR beta libraries were sequenced as 87-base-pair reads. The study's own analysis went as follows. A later analysis tallied around 82 million unique TCR beta chains across the 666 repertoires, and some 12 million of those chains were shared by two or more donors. Raw reads were error-corrected and collapsed into unique sequences with a nearest-neighbor algorithm that merged closely related sequences to remove PCR and sequencing errors. CDR3 sequences were aligned to IMGT reference sequences to assign V, D and J gene segments. For a sequence to be retained, a match of at least six nucleotides was required to both a V gene segment and a J gene segment. Rearrangements were called productive when the CDR3 lacked stop codons and stayed in frame with V and J; all others were non-productive. Following IMGT convention, CDR3 was defined as the stretch from the second conserved V-encoded cysteine up to the conserved J-encoded phenylalanine. The earlier analysis of about 570 of the donors excluded any sequence lacking an unambiguous match to a single V gene segment. In an earlier analysis of approximately 550 of the donors, V segments were called functional above 56.7% productive rearrangements and were called segregating when the between-donor standard deviation exceeded 5%. A statistical classification framework was built for diagnosing cytomegalovirus status from the catalog of TCR beta chain sequences. In a later analysis, TCR nucleotide sequences were compared against IMGT/GENE-DB human TR gene sequences so that V and J genes could be assigned. The TCRdist pipeline was used in a later analysis to assign CDR3 sequences and most-parsimonious VDJ recombination scenarios. In a later analysis, each TCR beta chain was defined by its CDR3 amino acid sequence together with its V-gene family, and reads without a unique V-gene family were excluded. To address suspected cross-contamination and a sequencing artifact, a later analysis removed roughly 580 highly shared, low-generation-probability nucleotide sequences. In a later analysis, a clonal expansion index was calculated for each public chain from normalized within-repertoire ranks of inferred template counts. In a later analysis, generation probabilities were computed with a VDJ recombination model fitted to out-of-frame rearrangements, and the resulting probabilities were checked against IGoR. Hypergeometric tests were used in a later analysis to score TCR-TCR, TCR-HLA and TCR-CMV co-occurrence, with a repertoire-size bias correction applied to the TCR pairs. In a later analysis, false discovery rates were estimated by permuting HLA or CMV assignments 20 times. A later analysis grouped co-occurring TCRs with DBSCAN, adding TCRdist sequence similarity when clustering within HLA-allele-positive subsets. Repertoires with fewer than 30,000 or more than 120,000 public chains were left out of co-occurrence clustering, as were about 5 repertoires with anomalous nucleotide sharing. TCRdb's version of the immuneACCESS table is confined to in-frame rearrangements and falls short of the full clone set. An unresolved V gene accounts for under half of the shortfall where checked; the remainder is of unknown origin. The V and J calls and the clone size are those of that table, but D and trimming were determined from the DNA. Across this sample there are approximately 200,000 clones, with 60% to 80% seen only once. The ten largest make up approximately 3.1% of the sample.

The specimen sequenced was PBMCs. The sequence links TRBV9 to TRBJ1-2; 12 bases in the middle match TRBD1. The sequence came from a young woman in good health and CMV-seropositive. CDR3 protein: CASSVGTGGDYGYTF. The sequenced DNA: TGTGCCAGCAGCGTTGGGACAGGGGGCGACTATGGCTACACCTTC.